This T cell receptor beta chain was captured in a study of control samples from healthy donors and cancer patients (dated by TCRdb to 2020 to 2022). Including cysteine and phenylalanine, the CDR3 has 17 amino acids. Just the 51-base CDR3 DNA is kept, in frame starting at base 1. CDR1 and CDR2 are read off the germline V gene as MNHNS and SASEGT. Between the V and J ends, shortened by 4 bases and 4 bases respectively, the junction contains 20 bases. Regarding this clone: Its binding antigen is unknown. Base qualities are missing; no much larger clone stands one base away.

Receptors were amplified or captured by the immunoSEQ multiplex PCR assay. TCRdb mirrors the immuneACCESS table, restricted to in-frame sequences. Some clones are absent from its copies; in checked studies, under half trace to an unresolved V gene, and the reason for the others is unknown. This sample gives approximately 170,000 clones in total; 92% of them show up just once. Of the sample, 0.65% to 0.85% falls within the top ten clones. The origin of this receptor is a woman aged 25 to 45 in good health. The chain was built from TRBV6-1 and TRBJ1-5; the D gene is perhaps TRBD1, on 6 matching bases. The specimen sequenced was blood. Here is the DNA: TGTGCCAGCAGTGTAGGTTCGTTTGGGGGCCGAAATCAGCCCCAGCATTTT. Translated, it reads CASSVGSFGGRNQPQHF.